A selection of T cell receptor beta chains follows, all from one sample in a study of blood T cell repertoires in COVID-19. Assay: immunoSEQ multiplex PCR; the TCRdb copy retains only in-frame clones and omits some. The data hold 110,000 or so clones, with roughly 90% observed a single time. The sample taken for sequencing was peripheral blood. These receptors were taken from a woman between 65 and 79 years old who had recovered from COVID-19. Each CDR3 is given with its conserved first and last residue. Fields, in order: CDR3 protein, CDR3 DNA, J gene, D gene, V gene, clone size. D genes are given only for firm matches. Clone size is stated in some rows and not others, as once, few, many or a class when expanded.

CAWSPRTEAFF	TGTGCCTGGAGCCCCAGGACTGAAGCTTTCTTT	TRBJ1-1	-	TRBV30	-
CASSSGGSGANVLTF	TGTGCCAGCAGCTCCGGGGGGTCGGGGGCCAACGTCCTGACTTTC	TRBJ2-6	TRBD2	TRBV7-2	-
CASSVAGGGNTIYF	TGTGCCAGCAGCGTAGCAGGGGGCGGAAACACCATATATTTT	TRBJ1-3	TRBD1	TRBV9	-
CASSPPARGEGTQYF	TGTGCCAGCTCACCACCGGCCAGGGGAGAGGGTACGCAGTATTTT	TRBJ2-3	-	TRBV18	once
CASSLQPGGAYNEQFF	TGCGCCAGCAGCCTCCAGCCGGGGGGTGCCTACAATGAGCAGTTCTTC	TRBJ2-1	TRBD2	TRBV5-1	-
CASRIGSGKHEQYF	TGTGCCAGCAGGATAGGGTCAGGGAAGCACGAGCAGTACTTC	TRBJ2-7	-	TRBV28	once
CASSQGQGDTGELFF	TGTGCCAGCAGCCAAGGACAGGGCGACACCGGGGAGCTGTTTTTT	TRBJ2-2	TRBD1	TRBV3-1/TRBV3-2	-
CASSFSGRDTQYF	TGTGCCAGCAGCTTTAGCGGGAGAGATACGCAGTATTTT	TRBJ2-3	TRBD2	TRBV14	-
CASSFLLALSDTQYF	TGTGCCAGCAGCTTTCTCCTAGCGCTTTCAGATACGCAGTATTTT	TRBJ2-3	-	TRBV5-5	-
CASSSPGQGRTQYF	TGCGCCAGCAGCTCCCCGGGACAGGGAAGAACCCAGTACTTC	TRBJ2-5	TRBD1	TRBV5-1	-
CASSQSRASRGVQYF	TGCGCCAGCAGCCAGTCCCGGGCCTCAAGGGGTGTTCAGTACTTC	TRBJ2-4	-	TRBV4-3	-
CASSLSTDTQYF	TGCGCCAGCAGCTTATCTACAGATACGCAGTATTTT	TRBJ2-3	-	TRBV5-1	-
CASSSGQLNTEAFF	TGTGCCAGCAGCTCTGGACAACTGAACACTGAAGCTTTCTTT	TRBJ1-1	-	TRBV28	-
CASSPSGGARWTDTQYF	TGTGCCAGCAGCCCCAGCGGGGGGGCTCGTTGGACAGATACGCAGTATTTT	TRBJ2-3	TRBD2	TRBV28	-
CASHLVASGTQETQYF	TGTGCCAGCCACTTAGTGGCTAGCGGGACTCAAGAGACCCAGTACTTC	TRBJ2-5	TRBD2	TRBV9	-
CASIRDSDQPQHF	TGTGCCAGCATCAGGGATTCAGATCAGCCCCAGCATTTT	TRBJ1-5	-	TRBV6-6	-
CASGGTGNYGYTF	TGCGCCAGCGGGGGGACAGGGAACTATGGCTACACCTTC	TRBJ1-2	TRBD1	TRBV5-1	-
CASRDSATQETQYF	TGTGCCAGTAGGGACAGCGCCACTCAAGAGACCCAGTACTTC	TRBJ2-5	-	TRBV19	-